This T cell receptor beta chain was captured in a study of blood T cell repertoires in COVID-19. About the study: COVID-19 samples, acute and convalescent, were from the United States, Italy and Spain. Nucleic acid was either cDNA or gDNA, and it came from T cells, B-cell-depleted T cells, or PBMCs.

Original analysis: Counts of nucleated cells, estimated from reference gene primer amplification, were obtained. The data were produced by immunoSEQ multiplex PCR, yet TCRdb's version contains in-frame clones alone and is incomplete. Clonal size and the V and J genes are those of that table, whereas D and trimming came from the DNA. The repertoire holds 150,000 to 200,000 clones, with 93% as singletons. Regarding this clone: Germline is not matched at one junction end, which may reflect a read error.

During active infection, Seattle patients enrolled and were then monitored through disease. The CDR3 runs 12 residues. Looked up from germline, CDR1 is MNHNS and CDR2 is SASEGT. Sequenced sample: peripheral blood. The chain carries TRBV6-1 and TRBJ1-2; 8 bases align to TRBD1. The sequence was collected from an older woman with COVID-19, enrolled during active disease. This chain's CDR3 is CASREDRGGYTF. CDR3 nucleotide sequence: TGTGCCAGCAGAGAAGACAGGGGAGGCTACACCTTC.